A single sample gave rise to the 30 T cell receptor beta chains below, sequenced in a study of T cell repertoires in cytomegalovirus infection. Using its own MiXCR run on the reads, TCRdb lists one record per CDR3 protein. Seen here are fewer than 650,000 distinct CDR3 sequences, around 40% observed once, and the top ten hold about half. Their target antigens are unknown. The specimen comprised cultured PBMCs, sampled from culture after CMV antigen stimulation. Source of these receptors: a human donor in good health (CMV status not recorded). Some clones in this sample may be carry-over from other donors' samples.

The rearrangement links TRBV9 to TRBJ2-5; D may match TRBD1 or TRBD2 (5 bases each). V was trimmed by 3 bases and J by 1 base, leaving 16 bases between them. This CDR3 has 16 residues. Germline lookup yields CDR1 SGDLS and CDR2 YYNGEE. The CDR3 bases are TGTGCCAGCAGCGGGGGGTCGGTGGGGCTCCAAGAGACCCAGTACTTC. Translation: CASSGGSVGLQETQYF.

The chain combines TRBV5-1 with TRBJ2-3; D possibly corresponds to TRBD2 (5 bases). V lost 7 bases and J lost 2, with 14 bases in between. Germline V CDR1 and CDR2: SGHRS, YFSETQ. The CDR3 runs to 14 residues. The CDR3 region has the DNA TGCGCCAGCCAATCTTCGGGATACACAGATACGCAGTATTTT. Translating gives CASQSSGYTDTQYF.

This clonotype showed up just a few times. The V and J genes are TRBV6-2 or TRBV6-3 and TRBJ1-5; TRBD1 aligns across 9 bases. Germline assignment: CDR1 MNHEY and CDR2 SVGEGT. The CDR3 extends over 15 amino acids. After removal of 6 bases from V and 5 bases from J, the junction contained 8 bases not matched to a gene. The CDR3 DNA follows: TGTGCCAGCAGGACAGGGGGACGCGACGATCAGCCCCAGCATTTT. Its protein product is CASRTGGRDDQPQHF.

This clonotype was counted a few times. The chain has TRBV6-2 or TRBV6-3 and TRBJ2-1, with TRBD1 matching 9 bases. V dropped 6 bases and J dropped 2; count of bases not matched to a gene: 20. From germline, CDR1 is MNHEY and CDR2 SVGEGT. CDR3 length equals 20 residues. The CDR3 loop is CASRAHLWDRASSTYNEQFF. The CDR3 nucleotides are TGTGCCAGCAGAGCCCACCTTTGGGACAGGGCGTCTAGCACCTACAATGAGCAGTTCTTC.

This rearrangement joins TRBV7-6 to TRBJ2-1; a weak D match, TRBD2 (7 bases). V was trimmed by 4 bases and J by 10 bases, leaving 14 bases between them. CDR3 length: 13 residues. CDR1 SGHVS and CDR2 FNYEAQ come from the germline V gene. The CDR3 sequence is CASSSPEGGEQFF. The CDR3 DNA reads TGTGCCAGCAGCTCCCCTGAGGGGGGGGAGCAGTTCTTC.

This chain uses TRBV4-1 with TRBJ1-6; TRBD1 matches 7 bases. The length of the CDR3 is 16 residues. Per germline, CDR1 MGHRA and CDR2 YSYEKL. V lost 4 bases to trimming and J lost 7 bases; unmatched junction nucleotides: 10. In nucleotides, the CDR3 is TGCGCCAGCAGCCGGATTATGGGACAGCGAAATTCACCCCTCCACTTT. Amino acid sequence: CASSRIMGQRNSPLHF.

The rearrangement links TRBV2 to TRBJ2-7, with 8 bases aligning to TRBD1. The CDR3 spans 13 residues. The J segment lost 6 bases and the V segment lost 7 bases, leaving 8 bases of the junction unmatched. The germline CDR1 and CDR2 sequences are SNHLY and FYNNEI. As DNA, the CDR3 is TGTGCCAGCAACCTGGACAGGGTAGTCGAGCAGTACTTC. Translated, it gives CASNLDRVVEQYF.

This clonotype was seen at least ten times. V gene TRBV7-3 combines with J gene TRBJ2-1, with 7 positions matching TRBD1. There are 15 residues in the CDR3. V dropped 0 bases and J dropped 3; count of bases not matched to a gene: 2. Germline values: CDR1 SGHTA, CDR2 FQGTGA. Written as DNA, the CDR3 is TGTGCCAGCAGCTTAACTCGGGACAGCTACAATGAGCAGTTCTTC. Its protein product is CASSLTRDSYNEQFF.

This clonotype was detected ten times or more. The CDR3 DNA follows: TGTGCCAGCAGCTCGGGCCGGGCTAGCACCGGGGAGCTGTTTTTT. Residues: CASSSGRASTGELFF. This chain connects TRBV7-2 to TRBJ2-2, with D unclear. Per germline, CDR1 SGHTA and CDR2 FQGNSA. This CDR3 has 15 residues. The V and J ends lost 4 bases and 4 bases respectively, with 13 bases between them.

At least ten counts were recorded for this clonotype. The V gene is TRBV7-8, the J gene TRBJ2-5; maybe TRBD1 (5 bases). CDR1 is SGHVS, CDR2 FQNEAQ, per germline. The V gene lost 1 base and the J gene lost 4 bases, with 7 bases spanning the gap. There are 13 residues in the CDR3. The CDR3 coding sequence is TGTGCCAGCAGCTTAGATAGGGGAGAGACCCAGTACTTC. It encodes CASSLDRGETQYF.

This clonotype has at least ten counts. The CDR3 sequence: CASQEQGHTEAFF. The DNA of the CDR3 is TGCGCCAGCCAAGAACAGGGGCACACTGAAGCTTTCTTT. The rearrangement joins TRBV5-1 to TRBJ1-1, with TRBD1 matching over 7 bases. CDR1 is SGHRS, CDR2 YFSETQ, per germline. Trimming removed 7 bases from V and 3 bases from J; junction bases left unmatched: 6. The CDR3 is 13 residues long.

This clonotype came up a few times. This sequence joins TRBV7-2 and TRBJ2-7; 7 positions agree with TRBD2. J lost 4 bases, V lost 2 bases, and 8 bases had no gene match. This CDR3 spans 15 amino acids. Germline V gene sequence: CDR1 SGHTA, CDR2 FQGNSA. CDR3 coding DNA: TGTGCCAGCAGCTTAATTACTAGCGTCTGGTACGAGCAGTACTTC. Residues: CASSLITSVWYEQYF.

This clonotype was seen at least ten times. J is TRBJ1-1 and V is TRBV7-8; 7 nucleotides match TRBD1. CDR1 is SGHVS and CDR2 is FQNEAQ in the germline V gene. Trimming removed 0 bases from V and 3 bases from J; junction bases left unmatched: 7. This CDR3 comprises 16 residues. The CDR3 DNA sequence: TGTGCCAGCAGCTTAGCGCGGGGCAGGGGGGACACTGAAGCTTTCTTT. Residues: CASSLARGRGDTEAFF.

The chain uses TRBV6-2 or TRBV6-3 and TRBJ1-2; D is undetermined. The CDR3 runs 10 residues. Trimming stripped 8 bases from V and 3 bases from J, with 4 bases between. Germline CDR1 reads MNHEY; CDR2 reads SVGEGT. CDR3 coding DNA: TGTGCCAGCGGGGACTATGGCTACACCTTC. It translates to CASGDYGYTF.

The chain has TRBV18 and TRBJ2-1; 9 nucleotides agree with TRBD2. The CDR3 extends over 16 amino acids. The V and J ends lost 3 bases and 5 bases, in that order; junction bases with no gene match: 8. Germline CDR1 reads KGHSH; CDR2 reads LQKENI. The CDR3 nucleotides read TGTGCCAGCTCACCTGTGACTAGCGGCTCGCACAATGAGCAGTTCTTC. Amino acid sequence: CASSPVTSGSHNEQFF. The variable domain in full, completed from reference TRBV18 and TRBJ2-1, reads NAGVMQNPRHLVRRRGQEARLRCSPMKGHSHVYWYRQLPEEGLKFMVYLQKENIIDESGMPKERFSAEFPKEGPSILRIQQVVRGDSAAYFCASSPVTSGSHNEQFFGPGTRLTVL.

This clonotype was found a few times. The J gene is TRBJ1-2, the V gene TRBV12-3 or TRBV12-4; D possibly corresponds to TRBD1 (5 bases). V lost 5 bases, J lost 4 bases, and 20 bases lay in between. This CDR3 is 16 amino acids long. Here the CDR3 reads CASSQTGTLIIYGYTF. The CDR3 bases are TGTGCCAGCAGTCAGACCGGGACCCTCATCATCTATGGCTACACCTTC.

The genes are TRBV6-2 or TRBV6-3 and TRBJ2-1, with 7 bases matching TRBD2. CDR3 size: 14 residues. Germline CDR1 reads MNHEY; CDR2 reads SVGEGT. The V segment lost 6 bases and the J segment 7 bases; nucleotides outside the gene matches: 9. Here the CDR3 reads CASSLLAKSNEQFF. The CDR3 DNA is TGTGCCAGCAGCCTACTAGCGAAGTCGAATGAGCAGTTCTTC.

This sequence joins TRBV5-6 and TRBJ1-2; no clear D gene. Per the germline V gene, CDR1 is SGHDT and CDR2 is YYEEEE. This CDR3 region has 13 residues. V was trimmed by 3 bases and J by 2 bases, leaving 8 bases between them. CDR3 DNA: TGTGCCAGCAGCTGGGCCCCAAACTATGGCTACACCTTC. It specifies CASSWAPNYGYTF.

A single count supports this clonotype. V is TRBV20-1 and J is TRBJ2-1; D is undetermined. CDR1 is DFQATT, CDR2 SNEGSKA, per germline (reference sequence). CDR3 length: 17 residues. The V and J ends lost 3 bases and 0 bases respectively, with 18 bases between them. CDR3 loop: CSASAVPNSYSYNEQFF. The CDR3 region has the DNA TGCAGTGCTAGCGCTGTACCCAACTCGTACTCCTACAATGAGCAGTTCTTC.

This clonotype was seen a handful of times. V usage is TRBV7-4 and J usage is TRBJ2-7, with a possible D match to TRBD2 (5 bases). Trimming stripped 1 base from V and 5 bases from J, with 12 bases between. The CDR3 covers 14 residues. The germline gives CDR1 SGHVT, CDR2 SQSDAQ. The chain's CDR3 is CASSLGLALNEQYF. CDR3 nucleotide sequence: TGTGCCAGCAGCTTAGGGCTAGCTTTGAACGAGCAGTACTTC. The variable domain in full, completed from reference TRBV7-4 and TRBJ2-7, reads GAGVSQSPRYKVAKRGRDVALRCDSISGHVTLYWYRQTLGQGSEVLTYSQSDAQRDKSGRPSGRFSAERPERSVSTLKIQRTEQGDSAVYLCASSLGLALNEQYFGPGTRLTVT.

In its sample, this clonotype was seen a few times. This sequence joins TRBV7-2 and TRBJ2-7; either TRBD1 or TRBD2 may fit D (5 bases each). The CDR3 loop spans 12 amino acids. Trimming cost V 4 bases and J 12 bases, with 16 bases left between them. Germline CDR1 and CDR2: SGHTA and FQGNSA. The CDR3 nucleotides are TGTGCCAGCAGCTGGGGCGGGCACCCCTGGTACTTC. The encoded protein is CASSWGGHPWYF. The full variable domain, with the rest looked up from reference TRBV7-2 and TRBJ2-7, is GAGVSQSPSNKVTEKGKDVELRCDPISGHTALYWYRQSLGQGLEFLIYFQGNSAPDKSGLPSDRFSAERTGGSVSTLTIQRTQQEDSAVYLCASSWGGHPWYFGPGTRLTVT.

This clonotype was seen once. V gene TRBV7-4 combines with J gene TRBJ2-1, with a weak D call TRBD1 (6 bases). The V end was cut by 6 bases, the J end by 7 bases, with 16 bases between. Germline V lookup: CDR1 SGHVT, CDR2 SQSDAQ. CDR3 length: 14 residues. The CDR3 coding sequence is TGTGCCAGCAGTGATCTGACAGGCCGGAATGAGCAGTTCTTC. It yields the protein CASSDLTGRNEQFF.

The V and J genes are TRBV12-3 or TRBV12-4 and TRBJ2-7; 10 positions match TRBD2. There are 14 residues in the CDR3. Losses at the gene ends were 7 bases for V and 4 bases for J; bases not matched to a gene: 7. The CDR3: CASTRAGLAYEQYF. The CDR3 nucleotides read TGTGCCAGCACCAGAGCGGGACTAGCGTACGAGCAGTACTTC.

The chain links TRBV5-1 to TRBJ1-2, with TRBD1 as a possible D gene (5 bases). Germline V lookup: CDR1 SGHRS, CDR2 YFSETQ. Trimming removed 2 bases from V and 0 bases from J, with 14 bases in between. CDR3 length: 16 residues. The CDR3 sequence: CASSFITGPTNYGYTF. DNA of the CDR3: TGCGCCAGCAGCTTCATAACAGGTCCAACTAACTATGGCTACACCTTC.

A few counts support this clonotype. The rearrangement uses TRBV7-8 and TRBJ2-1; perhaps TRBD1 as D (6 bases). The length of the CDR3 is 18 residues. Per the germline V gene, CDR1 is SGHVS and CDR2 is FQNEAQ. Trimming stripped 2 bases from V and 2 bases from J, with 19 bases between. CDR3: CASSLRAPNRAPYNEQFF. The CDR3 nucleotides are TGTGCCAGCAGCTTACGGGCCCCCAACAGGGCCCCCTACAATGAGCAGTTCTTC.

As to this clonotype: With a much larger clone just one base away, this may be a read error. The rearrangement links TRBV7-2 to TRBJ2-5; D gene uncertain. Germline V gene lookup returns CDR1 SGHTA and CDR2 FQGNSA. Trimming cost V 0 bases and J 5 bases, with 7 bases left between them. This CDR3 spans 13 amino acids. The CDR3 protein is CASSLAVAETQYF. The CDR3 DNA is TGTGCCAGCAGCTTAGCAGTGGCGGAGACCCAGTACTTC.

The chain has TRBV4-2 and TRBJ2-2; 7 bases agree with TRBD2. The CDR3 totals 16 residues. From germline, CDR1 is LGHNA and CDR2 YNFKEQ. V lost 4 bases, J lost 7 bases, and 12 bases stayed unmatched. CDR3 amino acids: CASSPPSGTRSGELFF. The CDR3 nucleotides are TGTGCCAGCAGCCCCCCCAGCGGGACGAGAAGCGGGGAGCTGTTTTTT.

The genes are TRBV5-8 and TRBJ2-5, with D perhaps matching TRBD1 or TRBD2 (5 bases each). Trimming removed 8 bases at V and 1 base at J, with 18 bases between. CDR3 length: 15 residues. Per the germline V gene, CDR1 is SGHTS and CDR2 is YDEGEE. CDR3 region: CASWDLPGIQETQYF. The CDR3 nucleotides read TGTGCCAGTTGGGACCTCCCCGGGATCCAAGAGACCCAGTACTTC.

This clonotype was seen repeatedly, ten times or more. The chain uses TRBV7-2 and TRBJ1-6; D call uncertain. V lost 5 bases to trimming and J lost 10 bases, with 15 bases between them. CDR1 is SGHTA, CDR2 FQGNSA, per germline. This CDR3 has 14 residues. CDR3 DNA: TGTGCCAGCAGCCCCCCGTTCGGTCGCTCACCCCTCCACTTT. Protein: CASSPPFGRSPLHF.

The chain employs TRBV12-5 and TRBJ1-6, with a tentative D call TRBD1 (5 bases). V dropped 8 bases and J dropped 10 bases, with 12 bases sitting between them. The length of the CDR3 is 12 residues. Germline assignment: CDR1 LGHNT and CDR2 FRNRAP. CDR3 in amino acids: CASLWGGSPLHF. The CDR3 region has the DNA TGTGCTAGTTTGTGGGGGGGATCACCCCTCCACTTT. Combining the CDR3 with reference TRBV12-5 and TRBJ1-6 gives the whole variable domain DARVTQTPRHKVTEMGQEVTMRCQPILGHNTVFWYRQTMMQGLELLAYFRNRAPLDDSGMPKDRFSAEMPDATLATLKIQPSEPRDSAVYFCASLWGGSPLHFGNGTRLTVT.